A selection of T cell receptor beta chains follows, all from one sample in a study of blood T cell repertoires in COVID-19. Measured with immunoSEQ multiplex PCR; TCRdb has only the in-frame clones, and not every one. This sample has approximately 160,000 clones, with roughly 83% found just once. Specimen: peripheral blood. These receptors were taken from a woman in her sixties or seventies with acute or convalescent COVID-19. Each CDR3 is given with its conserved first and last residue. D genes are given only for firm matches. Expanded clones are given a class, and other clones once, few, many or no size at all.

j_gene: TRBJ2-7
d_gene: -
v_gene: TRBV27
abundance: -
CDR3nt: TGTGCCAGCAGTTTCCGTCAAAGCGACGAGCAGTACTTC
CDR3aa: CASSFRQSDEQYF

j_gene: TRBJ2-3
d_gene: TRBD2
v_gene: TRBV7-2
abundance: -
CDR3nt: TGTGCCAGCAGCACTAGCGGAAGCACAGATACGCAGTATTTT
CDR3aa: CASSTSGSTDTQYF

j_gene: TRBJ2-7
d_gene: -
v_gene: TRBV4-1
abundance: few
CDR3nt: TGCGCCAGCAGCCAATACACCCAGTCAACCTACGAGCAGTACTTC
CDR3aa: CASSQYTQSTYEQYF

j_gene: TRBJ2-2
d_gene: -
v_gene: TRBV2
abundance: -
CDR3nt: TGTGCCAGCAGCTACACAGGGACCGGGGAGCTGTTTTTT
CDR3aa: CASSYTGTGELFF

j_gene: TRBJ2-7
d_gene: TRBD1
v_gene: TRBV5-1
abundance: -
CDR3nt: TGCGCCAGCAGTCCAACCTCGGACAGGGGGAGAAACGAGCAGTACTTC
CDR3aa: CASSPTSDRGRNEQYF

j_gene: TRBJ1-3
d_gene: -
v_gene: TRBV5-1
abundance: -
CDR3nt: TGCGCCAGCAGCTTGGAAAGCATTAAGCTAGGAAACACCATATATTTT
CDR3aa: CASSLESIKLGNTIYF

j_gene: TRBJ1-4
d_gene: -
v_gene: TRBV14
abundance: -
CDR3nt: TGTGCCAGCAGCAAAGATCGGGGGAGAGCGACTAATGAAAAACTGTTTTTT
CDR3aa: CASSKDRGRATNEKLFF

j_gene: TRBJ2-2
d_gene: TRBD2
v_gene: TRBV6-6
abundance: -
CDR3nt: TGTGCCAGCAGTTATCTTAGCGGGGAGAACACCGGGGAGCTGTTTTTT
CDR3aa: CASSYLSGENTGELFF

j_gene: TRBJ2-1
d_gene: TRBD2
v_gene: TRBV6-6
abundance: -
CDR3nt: TGTGCCAGCAGTCTAATGCGACTAGCGGGGGGGCTTGTGGAGCAGTTCTTC
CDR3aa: CASSLMRLAGGLVEQFF

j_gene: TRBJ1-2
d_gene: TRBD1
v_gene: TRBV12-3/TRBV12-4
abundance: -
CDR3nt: TGTGCCAGCAGTCGGACAGGGATCTATGGCTACACCTTC
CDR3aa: CASSRTGIYGYTF

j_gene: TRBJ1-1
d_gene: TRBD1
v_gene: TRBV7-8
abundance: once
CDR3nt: TGTGCCAGCAGCTTAGTAGGGGGCAAAACTGAAGCTTTCTTT
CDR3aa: CASSLVGGKTEAFF

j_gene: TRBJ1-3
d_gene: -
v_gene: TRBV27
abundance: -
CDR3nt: TGTGCCAGCAAACGGCAGGGCCAATACTCCGCTGGAAACACCATATATTTT
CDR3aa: CASKRQGQYSAGNTIYF

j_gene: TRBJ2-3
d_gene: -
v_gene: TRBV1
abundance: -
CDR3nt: TGCACCAGCAGCCAAGGGGGCGGTCGCACAGATACGCAGTATTTT
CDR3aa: CTSSQGGGRTDTQYF

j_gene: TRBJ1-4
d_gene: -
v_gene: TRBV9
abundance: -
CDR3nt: TGTGCCTTGGCGGGAGTAGGTGAAAAACTGTTTTTT
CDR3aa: CALAGVGEKLFF

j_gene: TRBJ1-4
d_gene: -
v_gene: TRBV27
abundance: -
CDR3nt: TGTGCCAGCGGCTATCCAGGGCATACTAATGAAAAACTGTTTTTT
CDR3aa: CASGYPGHTNEKLFF

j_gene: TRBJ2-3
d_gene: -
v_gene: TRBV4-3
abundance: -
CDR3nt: TGCGCCAGCAGCCAAGGAATCGTGGAGCGGCGGGGCACAGATACGCAGTATTTT
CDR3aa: CASSQGIVERRGTDTQYF

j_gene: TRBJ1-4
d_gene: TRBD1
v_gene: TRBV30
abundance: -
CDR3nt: TGTGCCTGGCGACAGGGGGTAGGGGCAACTAATGAAAAACTGTTTTTT
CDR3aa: CAWRQGVGATNEKLFF

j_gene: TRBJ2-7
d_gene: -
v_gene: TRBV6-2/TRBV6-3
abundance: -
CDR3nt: TGTGCCAGCAGTTACCCGACTGGGTACGAGCAGTACTTC
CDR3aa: CASSYPTGYEQYF

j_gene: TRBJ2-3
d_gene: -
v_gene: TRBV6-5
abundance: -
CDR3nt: TGTGCCAGCAGTTACGGGGACTCCACAGATACGCAGTATTTT
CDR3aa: CASSYGDSTDTQYF

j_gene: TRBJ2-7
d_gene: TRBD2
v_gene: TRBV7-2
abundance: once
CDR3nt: TGTGCCAGCAGCCACGGTATAGCGGGGGGTTCCTACGAGCAGTACTTC
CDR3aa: CASSHGIAGGSYEQYF

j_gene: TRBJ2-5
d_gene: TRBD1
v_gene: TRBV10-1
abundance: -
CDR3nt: TGCGCCAGCAGTCGGACAGGGGGTGAGGAGACCCAGTACTTC
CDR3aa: CASSRTGGEETQYF

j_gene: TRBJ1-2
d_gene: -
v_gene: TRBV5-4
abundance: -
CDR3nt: TGTGCCAGCAGCTTGAACAGGGACTATGGCTACACCTTC
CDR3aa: CASSLNRDYGYTF

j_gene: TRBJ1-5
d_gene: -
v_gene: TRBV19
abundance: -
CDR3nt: TGTGCCAGTAGGCGCGAGGGCAATCAGCCCCAGCATTTT
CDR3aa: CASRREGNQPQHF

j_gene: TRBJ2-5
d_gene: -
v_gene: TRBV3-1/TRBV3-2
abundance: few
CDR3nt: TGTGCCAGCAACCGAAGGTGCAGGGCCGACGGAGAGACCCAGTACTTC
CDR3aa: CASNRRCRADGETQYF

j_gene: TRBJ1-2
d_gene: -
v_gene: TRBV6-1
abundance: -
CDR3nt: TGTGCCAGCAGTGAAAGTACAGGCGGCTATGGCTACACCTTC
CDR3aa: CASSESTGGYGYTF

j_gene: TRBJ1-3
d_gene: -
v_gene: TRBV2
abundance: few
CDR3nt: TGTGCCAGCAGATCGGACTCCTCTGGAAACACCATATATTTT
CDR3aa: CASRSDSSGNTIYF

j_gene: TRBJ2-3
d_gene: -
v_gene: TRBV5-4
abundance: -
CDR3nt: TGTGCCAGCAGCCTGGGGAGTACAGATACGCAGTATTTT
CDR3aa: CASSLGSTDTQYF

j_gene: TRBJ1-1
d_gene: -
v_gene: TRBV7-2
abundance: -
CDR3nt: TGTGCCAGCAGCTTAGCTCCCCAGGACACTGAAGCTTTCTTT
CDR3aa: CASSLAPQDTEAFF

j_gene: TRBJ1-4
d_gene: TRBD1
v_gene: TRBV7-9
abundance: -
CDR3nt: TGTGCCAGCAGCCAGGGGGTTGGGGAAAAACTGTTTTTT
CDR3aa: CASSQGVGEKLFF

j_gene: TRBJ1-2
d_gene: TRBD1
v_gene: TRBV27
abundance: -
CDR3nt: TGTGCCAGCAGTTTATCAGGACAGGTGACTGGCTACACCTTC
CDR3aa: CASSLSGQVTGYTF

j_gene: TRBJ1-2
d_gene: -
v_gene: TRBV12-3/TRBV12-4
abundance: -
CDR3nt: TGTGCCAGCAGTTTACGCCCCGGTGGCTACACCTTC
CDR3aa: CASSLRPGGYTF

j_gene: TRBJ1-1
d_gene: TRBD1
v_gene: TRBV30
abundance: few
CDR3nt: TGTGCCTGGAGTGCACTACAGGGGCCGCAGGGGACTGAAGCTTTCTTT
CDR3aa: CAWSALQGPQGTEAFF

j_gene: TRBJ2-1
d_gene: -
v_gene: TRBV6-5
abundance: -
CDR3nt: TGTGCCAGCAGTTACAAGGGGTTCTCCTACAATGAGCAGTTCTTC
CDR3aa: CASSYKGFSYNEQFF

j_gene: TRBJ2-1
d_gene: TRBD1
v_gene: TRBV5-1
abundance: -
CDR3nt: TGCGCCAGCAGCTTCGGACAGGGGTCAAGCTCCTACAATGAGCAGTTCTTC
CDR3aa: CASSFGQGSSSYNEQFF

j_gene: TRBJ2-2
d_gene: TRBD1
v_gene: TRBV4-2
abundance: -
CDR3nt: TGTGCCAGCAGCGGGTATCGACAGGGGACGTCCGGGGAGCTGTTTTTT
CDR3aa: CASSGYRQGTSGELFF

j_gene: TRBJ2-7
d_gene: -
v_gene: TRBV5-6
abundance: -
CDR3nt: TGTGCCAGCAGCCTGGGATCCGTTAGCTACGAGCAGTACTTC
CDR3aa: CASSLGSVSYEQYF

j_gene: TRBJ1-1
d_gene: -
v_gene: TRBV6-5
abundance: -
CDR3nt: TGTGCCAGCAGAACTGGACAGAACACTGAAGCTTTCTTT
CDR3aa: CASRTGQNTEAFF

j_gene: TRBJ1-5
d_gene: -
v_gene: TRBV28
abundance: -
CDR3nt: TGTGCCAGCAGTTCGACTGACCCCCAGCATTTT
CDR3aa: CASSSTDPQHF

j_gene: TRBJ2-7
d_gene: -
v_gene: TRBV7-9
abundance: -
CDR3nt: TGTGCCAGCAGCTTAGAAGGGGGATACGAGCAGTACTTC
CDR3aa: CASSLEGGYEQYF

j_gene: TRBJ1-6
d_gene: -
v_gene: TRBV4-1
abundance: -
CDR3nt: TGCGCCAGCAGCCCCCAGGGCTGGGGAAATTCACCCCTCCACTTT
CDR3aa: CASSPQGWGNSPLHF

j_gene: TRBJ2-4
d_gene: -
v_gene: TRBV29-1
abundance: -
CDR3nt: TGCAGCGTCAATCAGGGAGGGGGCAAAAACATTCAGTACTTC
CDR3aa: CSVNQGGGKNIQYF

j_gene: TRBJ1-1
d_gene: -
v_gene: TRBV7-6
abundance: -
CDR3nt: TGTGCCAGCAGGGTGCCAGGCGGGACTGAAGCTTTCTTT
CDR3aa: CASRVPGGTEAFF

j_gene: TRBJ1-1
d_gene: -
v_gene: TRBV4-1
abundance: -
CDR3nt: TGCGCCAGCAGCCAGTCGGGGAGAGCCGATCCCGAAAGGTCTGAAGCTTTCTTT
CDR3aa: CASSQSGRADPERSEAFF

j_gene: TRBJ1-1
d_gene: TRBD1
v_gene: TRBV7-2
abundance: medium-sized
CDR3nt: TGTGCCAGCAGCCGGGACAGGGGAGGAACTGAAGCTTTCTTT
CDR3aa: CASSRDRGGTEAFF

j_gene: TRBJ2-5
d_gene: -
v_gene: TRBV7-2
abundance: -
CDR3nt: TGTGCCAGCAGCAGACCGGGAGCCCAAGAGACCCAGTACTTC
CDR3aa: CASSRPGAQETQYF

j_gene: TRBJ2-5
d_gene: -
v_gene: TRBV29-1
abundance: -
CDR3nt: TGCAGCGTCAGGGATGAGACCCAGTACTTC
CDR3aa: CSVRDETQYF

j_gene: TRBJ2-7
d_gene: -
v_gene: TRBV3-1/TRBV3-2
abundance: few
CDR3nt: TGTGCCAGCAGCCAAGTCCGGGACTACGAGCAGTACTTC
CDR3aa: CASSQVRDYEQYF

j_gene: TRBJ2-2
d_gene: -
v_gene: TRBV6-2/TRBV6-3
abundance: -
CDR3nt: TGTGCCAGCAGTTCCGGGCCGGGGACCGGGGAGCTGTTTTTT
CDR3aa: CASSSGPGTGELFF

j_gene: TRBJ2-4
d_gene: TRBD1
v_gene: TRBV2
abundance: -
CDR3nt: TGTGCCAGCAGGACCATCAGGCAATCCGACAGGGGGCGAGGAAACATTCAGTACTTC
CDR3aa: CASRTIRQSDRGRGNIQYF

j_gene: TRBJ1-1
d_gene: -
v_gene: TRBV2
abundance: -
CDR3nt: TGTGCCAGCAGTGAACTTGCTGAAGCTTTCTTT
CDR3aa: CASSELAEAFF